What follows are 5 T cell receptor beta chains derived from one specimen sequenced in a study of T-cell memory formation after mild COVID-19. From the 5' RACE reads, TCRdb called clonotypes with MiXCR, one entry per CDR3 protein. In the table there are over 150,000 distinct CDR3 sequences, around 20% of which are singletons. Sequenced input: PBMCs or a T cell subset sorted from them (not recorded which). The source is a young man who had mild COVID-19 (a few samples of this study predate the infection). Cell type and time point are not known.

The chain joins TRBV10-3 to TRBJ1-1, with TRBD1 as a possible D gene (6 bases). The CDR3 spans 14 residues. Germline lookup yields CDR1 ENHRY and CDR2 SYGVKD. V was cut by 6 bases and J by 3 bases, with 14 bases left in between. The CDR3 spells CAIRLQGGDTEAFF. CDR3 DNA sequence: TGTGCCATCAGACTACAGGGAGGTGACACTGAAGCTTTCTTT.

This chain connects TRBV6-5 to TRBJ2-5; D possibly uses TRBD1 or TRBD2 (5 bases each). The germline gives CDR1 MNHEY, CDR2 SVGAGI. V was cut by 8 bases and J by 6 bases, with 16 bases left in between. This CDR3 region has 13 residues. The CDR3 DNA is TGTGCCAGCGGGTCTGATGGGGGTCAGACCCAGTACTTC. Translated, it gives CASGSDGGQTQYF.

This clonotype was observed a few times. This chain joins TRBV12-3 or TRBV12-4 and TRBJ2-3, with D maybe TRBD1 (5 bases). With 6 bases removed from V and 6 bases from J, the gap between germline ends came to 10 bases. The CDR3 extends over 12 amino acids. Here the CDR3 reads CASRTDPDTQYF. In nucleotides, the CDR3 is TGTGCCAGCAGGACAGACCCGGATACGCAGTATTTT.

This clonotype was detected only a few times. CDR3: CASRSPPGHVYGYTF. CDR3 in DNA: TGTGCCAGCAGGTCGCCCCCGGGACACGTCTATGGCTACACCTTC. This chain uses TRBV28 with TRBJ1-2, with a tentative D call TRBD1 (6 bases). Trimming cost V 6 bases and J 4 bases, with 18 bases left between them. This CDR3 has 15 amino acids. From germline, CDR1 is MDHEN and CDR2 SYDVKM.

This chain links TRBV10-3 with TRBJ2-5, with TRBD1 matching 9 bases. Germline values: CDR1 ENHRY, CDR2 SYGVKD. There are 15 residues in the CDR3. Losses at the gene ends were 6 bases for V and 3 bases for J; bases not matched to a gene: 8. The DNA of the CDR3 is TGTGCCATCAGAATCCGGGACAGGGCTGAAGAGACCCAGTACTTC. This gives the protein CAIRIRDRAEETQYF.